This TCR beta chain stems from a study of blood T cell repertoires in COVID-19. TCRdb's copy holds only in-frame clones and misses some; the assay was immunoSEQ multiplex PCR. The repertoire holds 100,000 to 150,000 clones, with about 89% as singletons. The CDR3 runs 13 residues. Trimming removed 2 bases at V and 4 bases at J, with 7 bases between. Per germline, CDR1 SGHNT and CDR2 YENEEA. The TCR comes from a man in his fifties or sixties with COVID-19, enrolled during active disease. This chain links TRBV11-3 with TRBJ2-3, with unresolved D. The sample taken for sequencing was peripheral blood. CDR3 in amino acids: CASSLSLADTQYF. Here the CDR3 DNA reads TGTGCCAGCAGCTTATCACTGGCAGATACGCAGTATTTT.